The 14 T cell receptor beta chains in this list originate from one sample, sequenced in a study of cytomegalovirus exposure and HLA in healthy donors. The PCR employed 60 Vbeta primers together with 13 Jbeta primers. Profiling relied on immunoSEQ multiplex PCR, and the TCRdb table lists in-frame clones only, not all of them. Seen here are fewer than 40,000 clones, around 83% observed once, and the top ten hold about 3.5%. The sequenced sample consisted of PBMCs. These receptors originate from a woman in her late teens or twenties in good health and CMV-seronegative.

The rearrangement joins TRBV7-3 to TRBJ2-7, with D possibly being TRBD2 (7 bases). V lost 2 bases and J lost 5, with 16 bases in between. This CDR3 spans 15 amino acids. The V gene's germline CDR1 is SGHTA and CDR2 FQGTGA. CDR3 in DNA: TGTGCCAGCAGCTTAGTAGGGGGGGGGCGGGACGAGCAGTACTTC. Translated, it gives CASSLVGGGRDEQYF.

The V gene is TRBV7-9, the J gene TRBJ1-3, with D maybe TRBD1 (5 bases). V was trimmed by 5 bases and J by 0 bases, leaving 14 bases between them. The CDR3 spans 16 residues. The germline V gene encodes CDR1 SEHNR and CDR2 FQNEAQ (reference sequence). CDR3 sequence: CASSIAQVHSGNTIYF. The CDR3 bases are TGTGCCAGCAGCATTGCACAGGTTCACTCTGGAAACACCATATATTTT.

The V and J genes are TRBV15 and TRBJ2-5; the D is unclear. Germline V gene sequence: CDR1 LNHNV, CDR2 YYDKDF (reference sequence). Between the trimmed V and J ends, which lost 1 base and 5 bases, there was a span of 8 bases. This CDR3 has 13 residues. The CDR3 loop is CATSRAFRETQYF. The CDR3 region has the DNA TGTGCCACCAGCAGAGCCTTCAGGGAGACCCAGTACTTC.

The rearrangement links TRBV6-5 to TRBJ1-6, with TRBD1 matching 7 bases. V shed 2 bases, J shed 7 bases, and the junction held 5 bases outside the gene matches. The CDR3 consists of 15 residues. Germline-derived CDR1 and CDR2 are MNHEY and SVGAGI. CDR3 nucleotides: TGTGCCAGCAGTTACGACAGGGAGTCGAATTCACCCCTCCACTTT. Its protein is CASSYDRESNSPLHF.

The chain combines TRBV4-3 with TRBJ1-4; perhaps TRBD1 as D (6 bases). The CDR3 is 16 amino acids. The V end lost 0 bases, the J end lost 7 bases, and 15 bases lay between the germline ends. The germline V gene encodes CDR1 LGHNA and CDR2 YSLEER. This CDR3 reads CASSQDQAGASEKLFF. CDR3 sequence (DNA): TGCGCCAGCAGCCAAGATCAGGCAGGGGCGAGTGAAAAACTGTTTTTT.

This chain links TRBV10-3 with TRBJ2-7; D might be TRBD1 (6 bases). V lost 1 base and J lost 0, with 10 bases in between. The CDR3 runs 15 residues. Germline V CDR1 and CDR2: ENHRY, SYGVKD. DNA of the CDR3: TGTGCCATCAGTGAGTTCCGACAGGTCTCCTACGAGCAGTACTTC. Encoded protein: CAISEFRQVSYEQYF.

The chain joins TRBV4-1 to TRBJ2-7; 7 bases fit TRBD1. CDR3 size: 14 residues. V was pared by 4 bases and J by 7 bases, with 10 bases of the junction left unmatched. Germline CDR1 and CDR2: MGHRA and YSYEKL. CDR3 protein: CASSPAGQVKEQYF. The CDR3 DNA follows: TGCGCCAGCAGCCCCGCCGGACAGGTAAAAGAGCAGTACTTC.

The chain recombines TRBV5-4 with TRBJ2-2; possible D gene TRBD2, 6 bases. Trimming left V 1 base short and J 3 bases short, with 10 bases between. CDR3 size: 15 residues. Germline CDR1 SGHNT, CDR2 YYREEE (reference sequence). The CDR3 coding sequence is TGTGCCAGCAGCTTGCACGGGAGAGACACCGGGGAGCTGTTTTTT. Residues: CASSLHGRDTGELFF.

The CDR3 sequence is CASSILFGQGNSPLHF. The CDR3 DNA reads as TGTGCCAGTAGTATATTATTCGGACAGGGGAATTCACCCCTCCACTTT. The gene calls are TRBV19 and TRBJ1-6; 9 bases align to TRBD1. The trim removed 2 bases at V and 7 bases at J, leaving 6 bases unmatched. In germline, CDR1 is LNHDA, CDR2 SQIVND (reference sequence). CDR3 size: 16 residues.

In regard to this clone: The junction differs from germline at one of its ends, possibly a read error. This sample includes further DNA sequences coding for the same CDR3. V is TRBV10-3 and J is TRBJ2-2, with D possibly matching TRBD1 (5 bases). The CDR3 is 15 residues long. Germline loops: CDR1 ENHRY, CDR2 SYGVKD. The CDR3 sequence is CAAQGARVVSGELFF. The CDR3 nucleotides are TGCGCCGCCCAAGGGGCCAGGGTAGTATCCGGGGAGCTGTTTTTT.

In DNA form, the CDR3 reads TGTGCCAGCAGTTTTGTACGGCAACGGCGGGATCGGAACACTGAAGCTTTCTTT. Its protein is CASSFVRQRRDRNTEAFF. The chain employs TRBV28 and TRBJ1-1; D gene uncertain. The germline V gene encodes CDR1 MDHEN and CDR2 SYDVKM. The V gene lost 3 bases and the J gene lost 1 base, with 21 bases spanning the gap. This CDR3 is built from 18 residues.

The J gene is TRBJ1-1, the V gene TRBV6-5, with a weak D call TRBD1 (5 bases). Germline V gene data show CDR1 as MNHEY and CDR2 as SVGAGI. Trimming shortened V by 5 bases and J by 2 bases, and 15 bases separated the two germline ends. The length of the CDR3 is 15 residues. The CDR3 DNA reads as TGTGCCAGCAGTCCAGGGTGGGCTAGAAACACTGAAGCTTTCTTT. Translated: CASSPGWARNTEAFF.

The chain combines TRBV15 with TRBJ2-2; 7 bases map to TRBD1. This CDR3 region has 14 residues. CDR1 LNHNV and CDR2 YYDKDF come from the germline V gene (reference sequence). V was pared by 1 base and J by 5 bases, with 1 base of the junction left unmatched. CDR3 nucleotide sequence: TGTGCCACCAGCAGAGGACAGGGTACCGGGGAGCTGTTTTTT. This codes for CATSRGQGTGELFF.

Of note for this clone: One end of the junction is discordant with germline, which a read error may explain. V usage is TRBV30 and J usage is TRBJ1-5; D is uncertain. CDR1 is GTSNPN and CDR2 is SVGIG in the germline V gene (reference sequence). The CDR3 contains 13 residues. CDR3 bases: TGTGCCTGGACAGCAGATAGCAATCAGCCCCAGAATTTT. This sequence encodes CAWTADSNQPQNF.